The TCR beta chain under discussion was sequenced for a study of cytomegalovirus exposure and HLA in healthy donors. Study background: HLA-typed donors were the source of approximately 80 million unique TCRs, which an early data release held.

As to this clone: Its antigen is not known.

General study findings and limits: Analyses of presence/absence relied on an assumption of roughly uniform sequencing depth across donors. HLA alleles were associated with around 17,000 TCR beta sequences in a later analysis at 0.05 false discovery rate. The study recorded 164 TCR beta chains that were cytomegalovirus-associated.

Primers: 60 Vbeta forward and 13 Jbeta reverse. Assay: immunoSEQ multiplex PCR; the TCRdb copy retains only in-frame clones and omits some. This sample has fewer than 200,000 clones; over 75% occur once, and the top ten carry approximately 2.5%. The junction had 11 bases not matched to a gene; V was cut back by 4 bases and J by 8 bases. The germline V gene has CDR1 SGHRS and CDR2 YFSETQ. This CDR3 comprises 14 residues. This chain uses TRBV5-1 with TRBJ1-2; TRBD1 matches 7 bases. Sequencing was done on a sample of PBMCs. This TCR was recovered from a man aged 60-69 years in good health and CMV-seronegative. The CDR3 spells CASSPQGGVRGYTF. DNA of the CDR3: TGCGCCAGCAGCCCCCAGGGGGGCGTCCGGGGCTACACCTTC.